A selection of T cell receptor beta chains follows, all from one sample in a study of blood T cell repertoires in COVID-19. This table comes from immunoSEQ multiplex PCR, and its TCRdb copy is limited to in-frame clones, with some not included. The table records fewer than 40,000 clones, 70% to 90% of them present only once. Sequenced material: peripheral blood. The receptors were gathered from a human donor in a cohort sampled during active COVID-19. Both conserved end residues are part of each CDR3. Fields, in order: D gene, J gene, clone size, V gene, CDR3 DNA, CDR3 protein. D genes are given only for firm matches. Clone size is shown for a subset of rows, as once, few, many or a class of expanded clone.

- | TRBJ2-4 | - | TRBV2 | TGTGCCACATGTACAGGGATGGTAAACATTCAGTACTTC | CATCTGMVNIQYF
TRBD2 | TRBJ2-5 | - | TRBV11-2 | TGTGCCAGCAGAACGGGGGGATCGCAAGAGACCCAGTACTTC | CASRTGGSQETQYF
- | TRBJ2-2 | - | TRBV3-1/TRBV3-2 | TGTGCCAGCAGCCAAACTACCGGGGAGCTGTTTTTT | CASSQTTGELFF
TRBD1 | TRBJ2-7 | - | TRBV30 | TGTGCCCGGGGGAGCGGGACAGGGAATTACGAGCAGTACTTC | CARGSGTGNYEQYF
TRBD1 | TRBJ1-1 | - | TRBV3-1/TRBV3-2 | TGTGCCAGCAGCCGCCCAGCAGGGGGAATGAACACTGAAGCTTTCTTT | CASSRPAGGMNTEAFF
- | TRBJ1-1 | - | TRBV14 | TGTGCCAGCAGCCCCCAGGGGAGGGGAGTTGAAGCTTTCTTT | CASSPQGRGVEAFF
- | TRBJ2-2 | - | TRBV7-3 | TGTGCCAGCAGACCGGGACAAAACACCGGGGAGCTGTTTTTT | CASRPGQNTGELFF
TRBD1 | TRBJ1-3 | - | TRBV3-1/TRBV3-2 | TGTGCCAGCAGCCAAGGGGACAGTGGAAACACCATATATTTT | CASSQGDSGNTIYF
- | TRBJ1-1 | - | TRBV12-3/TRBV12-4 | TGTGCCAGCAGTTCCCTAGACTCTGAAGCTTTCTTT | CASSSLDSEAFF
- | TRBJ1-2 | - | TRBV7-9 | TGTGCCAGCAGCCCAAGGACAGATTCAAGCTATGGCTACACCTTC | CASSPRTDSSYGYTF
- | TRBJ2-7 | - | TRBV12-3/TRBV12-4 | TGTGCCAGCAGTTTCGGGGGTGCGGGGGAGCAGTACTTC | CASSFGGAGEQYF
- | TRBJ1-2 | - | TRBV19 | TGTGCCAGTCGAAACCTCGGAGTCTATGGCTACACCTTC | CASRNLGVYGYTF
TRBD2 | TRBJ2-1 | - | TRBV20-1 | TGCAGTGCTAGTATCGGGCGGGGGGGCTCCTACAATGAGCAGTTCTTC | CSASIGRGGSYNEQFF
TRBD1 | TRBJ1-6 | - | TRBV30 | TGTGCCTGGAGTGCCCCGACAGGGGGGAATTCACCCCTCCACTTT | CAWSAPTGGNSPLHF
TRBD1 | TRBJ2-1 | - | TRBV29-1 | TGCAGCGTTTCCCGGGACAGGGGAGACAATGAGCAGTTCTTC | CSVSRDRGDNEQFF
- | TRBJ2-6 | few | TRBV4-3 | TGCGCCAGCAGCTCCCCCCGGCCAGGCTCTGGGGCCAACGTCCTGACTTTC | CASSSPRPGSGANVLTF
TRBD1 | TRBJ2-3 | few | TRBV5-8 | TGTGCCAGCAGCGAGGGACAGGGGGTCACAGATACGCAGTATTTT | CASSEGQGVTDTQYF
- | TRBJ1-3 | - | TRBV2 | TGTGCCAGCAAAGACATCTCTGGAAACACCATATATTTT | CASKDISGNTIYF
- | TRBJ1-5 | - | TRBV7-2 | TGTGCCAGCAGCCCAAGGGGGGGTCAGCCCCAGCATTTT | CASSPRGGQPQHF
TRBD2 | TRBJ2-3 | few | TRBV9 | TGTGCCAGCAGCCCCCGTATGGCGGGGGACGCAGATACGCAGTATTTT | CASSPRMAGDADTQYF
- | TRBJ1-4 | - | TRBV6-5 | TGTGCCAGCAGAGTCCAGGGTTATAGTGAAAAACTGTTTTTT | CASRVQGYSEKLFF
- | TRBJ2-7 | - | TRBV19 | TGTGCCAGTAGTGCTCAAACCCCTGCCAGGACAGAGCAGTACTTC | CASSAQTPARTEQYF
- | TRBJ1-4 | - | TRBV7-9 | TGTGCCAGCAGCTCGCGCACAGGGAGAGTAACTAATGAAAAACTGTTTTTT | CASSSRTGRVTNEKLFF